This T cell receptor (beta chain) derives from a study of T cells in Graves' hyperthyroidism and ophthalmopathy. Study at large: Peripheral blood samples were taken at initial diagnosis, prior to any treatment.

This CDR3 has 16 amino acids. V lost 5 bases and J lost 7; bases outside the gene matches: 11. Germline V gives CDR1 SGHTA, CDR2 FQGTGA. Authors of the study amplified TCR beta CDR3 regions from RNA transcripts. When the TCR CDR3 underwent first-round RT-PCR, the HTBI primer set was used. Via MiXCR, TCRdb re-called the multiplex PCR reads, giving one row per CDR3 protein. The repertoire includes 300,000 or so distinct CDR3 sequences, 16% of them detected once, and roughly a third sits in the top ten. This clonotype was counted many times. Not enrolled were patients with uncontrolled infection, other autoimmune disease, pregnancy or lactation.

This receptor was obtained from a man aged 25 to 40 with Graves' hyperthyroidism. The J gene is TRBJ1-4, the V gene TRBV7-3; 9 nucleotides match TRBD1. The sample comprised blood. As DNA, the CDR3 is TGTGCCAGCAGCCCAATTATGGACAGGGGAAGTGAAAAACTGTTTTTT. It is translated as CASSPIMDRGSEKLFF. The full variable domain, completed using reference TRBV7-3 and TRBJ1-4, is GAGVSQTPSNKVTEKGKYVELRCDPISGHTALYWYRQSLGQGPEFLIYFQGTGAADDSGLPNDRFFAVRPEGSVSTLKIQRTERGDSAVYLCASSPIMDRGSEKLFFGSGTQLSVL.